The clone carrying this T cell receptor (beta chain) was recorded a few times. Its specificity is unknown. Profiled with immunoSEQ multiplex PCR; TCRdb holds only in-frame clones, not every one. Among some 1.5 million clones listed, 96% were seen once. The data derive from a study of shared clonotypes between healthy human individuals. Findings and limits, study-wide: Larger estimated richness was generally seen in naive subsets than in memory subsets. With few donors, the genetic and exposure-history diversity represented was limited.

The sequenced material came from naive CD4+ T cells sorted from blood. Subset: CD45RA+ positively selected. The sequence was collected from a man aged 25-40 years in good health.

The CDR3 nucleotides are TGTGCCAGCACCCAGGGTGGCGAGCAGTACTTC. Translation gives CASTQGGEQYF. V is TRBV6-5 and J is TRBJ2-7; TRBD1 is a possible D gene (5 bases). This CDR3 contains 11 residues. The germline gives CDR1 MNHEY, CDR2 SVGAGI. Trimming took 7 bases from V and 6 from J, leaving 10 bases between them.